What follows are 22 T cell receptor beta chains derived from one specimen sequenced in a study of T cells in Graves' hyperthyroidism and ophthalmopathy. TCR beta CDR3 region amplification was performed from RNA transcripts. HTBI primers drove first-round RT-PCR of the TCR CDR3. TCRdb itself ran the multiplex PCR reads through MiXCR, one entry per CDR3 protein. The repertoire includes roughly 650,000 distinct CDR3 sequences, about a sixth of them detected once, and roughly 3% sits in the top ten. Specimen: blood. The receptors here all came from a woman aged 40 to 55 with Graves' ophthalmopathy.

This clonotype has at least ten counts. The chain uses TRBV5-1 and TRBJ2-1; 8 nucleotides agree with TRBD1. CDR1 SGHRS and CDR2 YFSETQ come from the germline V gene. V lost 0 bases and J lost 8; bases outside the gene matches: 4. This CDR3 has 14 amino acids. CDR3 amino acids: CASSLDRGIHEQFF. As DNA, the CDR3 is TGCGCCAGCAGCTTGGACAGGGGGATCCATGAGCAGTTCTTC.

Many counts were recorded for this clonotype. The chain carries TRBV5-5 and TRBJ1-2; 7 bases map to TRBD1. The CDR3 extends over 13 amino acids. Germline loops: CDR1 SGHKS, CDR2 YYEKEE (reference sequence). J was trimmed by 8 bases and V by 2 bases; bases with no gene match: 6. This CDR3 is CASSFDRVVGYTF. The CDR3 bases are TGTGCCAGCAGCTTCGACAGGGTTGTGGGCTACACCTTC.

The chain uses TRBV27 and TRBJ1-4, with TRBD1 matching over 7 bases. The germline V gene encodes CDR1 MNHEY and CDR2 SMNVEV (reference sequence). This CDR3 comprises 19 residues. Trimming cost V 2 bases and J 3 bases; bases outside gene matches: 15. CDR3 in amino acids: CASSLSGGGRALPNEKLFF. CDR3 nucleotides: TGTGCCAGCAGTTTAAGCGGAGGGGGCAGGGCCTTACCTAATGAAAAACTGTTTTTT.

This clonotype was recorded many times. The chain employs TRBV6-6 and TRBJ2-3; D might be TRBD2 (6 bases). The ends were cut back, 2 bases at V and 7 bases at J, with 13 bases in the middle. The length of the CDR3 is 14 residues. Germline lookup yields CDR1 MNHNY and CDR2 SVGAGI (reference sequence). The CDR3 nucleotides read TGTGCCAGCAGTTACAGGGAGGATCTATATACGCAGTATTTT. Its protein product is CASSYREDLYTQYF.

This chain connects TRBV20-1 to TRBJ2-3, with 8 bases matching TRBD2. There are 18 residues in the CDR3. With 2 bases clipped from V and 2 bases from J, the junction kept 15 bases outside the gene matches. Germline CDR1 is DFQATT and CDR2 is SNEGSKA (reference sequence). For the CDR3, the DNA is TGCAGTGCTAGACCCTTGAGTAGCGGGATCTTATACACAGATACGCAGTATTTT. Translating it yields CSARPLSSGILYTDTQYF.

This clonotype occurred many times. The genes are TRBV7-8 and TRBJ1-5; D possibly corresponds to TRBD1 (6 bases). Between the trimmed V and J ends, which lost 6 bases and 2 bases, there was a span of 17 bases. Germline V gene data show CDR1 as SGHVS and CDR2 as FQNEAQ. The CDR3 spans 16 residues. The CDR3 DNA reads as TGTGCCAGCAGTCACACGGGGGGGCGAGGCAATCAGCCCCAGCATTTT. It translates to CASSHTGGRGNQPQHF.

Of note for this clonotype: This clone may be a read error of a much larger clone one base away. The CDR3 end shows no conserved phenylalanine or tryptophan, and so a read error is likely. The V gene is TRBV6-2 or TRBV6-3, the J gene TRBJ1-1; TRBD1 matches at 7 bases. Germline CDR1 MNHEY, CDR2 SVGEGT. The CDR3 has 17 residues. The ends lost 7 bases at V and 0 bases at J; junction bases unmatched: 14. In nucleotides, the CDR3 is TGTGCCAGCACCCACGGGACAGTCAGGGGGATGAACACTGAAGCTTTCTCT. The encoded protein is CASTHGTVRGMNTEAFS.

The rearrangement joins TRBV12-3 or TRBV12-4 to TRBJ2-5; 10 bases map to TRBD1. The CDR3 covers 15 residues. V was pared by 7 bases and J by 3 bases, with 8 bases of the junction left unmatched. CDR3 coding DNA: TGTGCCAGCAATCCCGGGACAGGGGAAGAAGAGACCCAGTACTTC. This translates into CASNPGTGEEETQYF.

Many counts were recorded for this clonotype. J is TRBJ1-5 and V is TRBV20-1; D possibly corresponds to TRBD1 (6 bases). The CDR3 consists of 13 residues. Germline lookup yields CDR1 DFQATT and CDR2 SNEGSKA (reference sequence). Trimming removed 6 bases at V and 3 bases at J, with 12 bases between. CDR3: CSALDRDNQPQHF. CDR3 nucleotides: TGCAGTGCCCTGGACAGAGACAATCAGCCCCAGCATTTT.

V and J are TRBV20-1 and TRBJ1-1, with 8 positions matching TRBD1. The junction had 20 bases not matched to a gene; V was cut back by 6 bases and J by 11 bases. The CDR3 runs 15 residues. The germline V gene has CDR1 DFQATT and CDR2 SNEGSKA (reference sequence). The CDR3 region is CSAALPHRGVRLAFF. The CDR3 DNA sequence: TGCAGTGCCGCTTTACCCCACAGGGGGGTTAGGCTCGCTTTCTTT.

This clonotype was found a few times. A read error may produce the germline difference seen at one junction end. The chain employs TRBV5-1 and TRBJ1-2; TRBD1 matches 9 bases. The CDR3 extends over 15 amino acids. Germline CDR1 SGHRS, CDR2 YFSETQ. This chain's CDR3 is CASSSWTGADYGHTF. CDR3 sequence (DNA): TGCGCCAGCAGCTCGTGGACAGGGGCCGACTATGGCCACACCTTC.

There are a few counts of this clonotype. The chain uses TRBV19 and TRBJ1-5; a weak D match, TRBD1 (6 bases). This CDR3 has 11 residues. Germline V gives CDR1 LNHDA, CDR2 SQIVND (reference sequence). V was pared by 10 bases and J by 11 bases, with 15 bases between. The chain's CDR3 is CATFHRDTQHF. The CDR3 region has the DNA TGTGCCACCTTCCATCGGGACACCCAGCATTTT.

This clonotype was counted at least ten times. The rearrangement uses TRBV28 and TRBJ1-1; TRBD1 aligns across 9 bases. The CDR3 loop spans 16 amino acids. V shed 4 bases, J shed 7 bases, and the junction held 13 bases outside the gene matches. CDR1 and CDR2 (germline): MDHEN, SYDVKM. The CDR3 is CASSSLGTGTQNEAFF. For the CDR3, the DNA is TGTGCCAGCAGTTCACTCGGGACAGGGACCCAGAATGAAGCTTTCTTT.

This clonotype was counted a few times. The rearrangement uses TRBV19 and TRBJ2-2, with 10 bases that match TRBD2. CDR1 and CDR2 (germline): LNHDA, SQIVND (reference sequence). This CDR3 contains 15 residues. The J segment lost 6 bases and the V segment lost 6 bases, leaving 7 bases of the junction unmatched. The CDR3 region is CASSASGGVAGELFF. CDR3 nucleotide sequence: TGTGCCAGTAGCGCTAGCGGGGGAGTCGCCGGGGAGCTGTTTTTT.

This clonotype was seen repeatedly, ten times or more. J is TRBJ2-1 and V is TRBV7-2, with TRBD2 identical over 8 bases. The CDR3 runs to 16 residues. The trim removed 5 bases at V and 8 bases at J, leaving 14 bases unmatched. Germline V CDR1 and CDR2: SGHTA, FQGNSA. The CDR3 nucleotides read TGTGCCAGCAGCACGGCCGGGACTAGGCTGGTCCATGAGCAGTTCTTC. It is translated as CASSTAGTRLVHEQFF.

There are many counts of this clonotype. The V and J genes are TRBV20-1 and TRBJ2-3; D is possibly TRBD2 (5 bases). CDR1 and CDR2 from the germline V gene are DFQATT and SNEGSKA (reference sequence). V gave up 6 bases and J gave up 0 bases, with 13 bases separating them. The length of the CDR3 is 14 residues. DNA for the CDR3: TGCAGTGCCAGGACTGGAACTAGCACAGATACGCAGTATTTT. Protein product: CSARTGTSTDTQYF.

This clonotype was recorded a few times. This sequence joins TRBV3-1 and TRBJ1-2; D remains ambiguous. Germline values: CDR1 LGHDT, CDR2 YNNKEL (reference sequence). CDR3 length equals 16 residues. Trimming stripped 0 bases from V and 0 bases from J, with 11 bases between. This CDR3 reads CASSQDLGDSNYGYTF. DNA of the CDR3: TGTGCCAGCAGCCAAGATTTAGGAGACTCTAACTATGGCTACACCTTC.

The chain carries TRBV5-1 and TRBJ2-5; D may be TRBD2 (5 bases). Germline loops: CDR1 SGHRS, CDR2 YFSETQ. The ends were cut back, 0 bases at V and 5 bases at J, with 11 bases in the middle. This CDR3 has 14 amino acids. The DNA of the CDR3 is TGCGCCAGCAGCTTGGGCGCCCGAGGGGAGACCCAGTACTTC. Residues: CASSLGARGETQYF.

This clonotype appeared a few times. One junction end does not reproduce the germline sequence, and a read error may be involved. The CDR3 here is CASSPGGEGAQYF. DNA of the CDR3: TGTGCTAGCAGCCCCGGGGGAGAGGGGGCGCAGTATTTT. This sequence joins TRBV7-7 and TRBJ2-3; D may match TRBD1 or TRBD2 (6 bases each). The CDR3 contains 13 residues. The germline V gene has CDR1 SSHAT and CDR2 FNYEAQ (reference sequence).

The chain is built from TRBV19 and TRBJ1-3; no definite D call. With 5 bases removed from V and 0 bases from J, the gap between germline ends came to 8 bases. CDR1 and CDR2 (germline): LNHDA, SQIVND (reference sequence). The CDR3 extends over 14 amino acids. The CDR3 reads CASSDGPSGNTIYF. The CDR3 DNA is TGTGCCAGTAGTGATGGCCCCTCTGGAAACACCATATATTTT.

This clonotype was recorded many times. This sequence joins TRBV3-1 and TRBJ2-1; the match to TRBD2 covers 8 bases. The CDR3 is 18 residues long. The germline CDR1 and CDR2 sequences are LGHDT and YNNKEL (reference sequence). The trim removed 0 bases at V and 7 bases at J, leaving 14 bases unmatched. This CDR3 reads CASSQDSGPGGLQNEQFF. Written as DNA, the CDR3 is TGTGCCAGCAGCCAAGATTCAGGGCCGGGGGGGCTTCAAAATGAGCAGTTCTTC.

This clonotype was counted a few times. The chain employs TRBV6-1 and TRBJ2-2, with 10 bases that match TRBD2. The J segment lost 7 bases and the V segment lost 2 bases, leaving 4 bases of the junction unmatched. CDR3 length equals 15 residues. From germline, CDR1 is MNHNS and CDR2 SASEGT. This CDR3 is CASSELAGANGELFF. CDR3 bases: TGTGCCAGCAGTGAACTAGCGGGAGCGAACGGGGAGCTGTTTTTT.